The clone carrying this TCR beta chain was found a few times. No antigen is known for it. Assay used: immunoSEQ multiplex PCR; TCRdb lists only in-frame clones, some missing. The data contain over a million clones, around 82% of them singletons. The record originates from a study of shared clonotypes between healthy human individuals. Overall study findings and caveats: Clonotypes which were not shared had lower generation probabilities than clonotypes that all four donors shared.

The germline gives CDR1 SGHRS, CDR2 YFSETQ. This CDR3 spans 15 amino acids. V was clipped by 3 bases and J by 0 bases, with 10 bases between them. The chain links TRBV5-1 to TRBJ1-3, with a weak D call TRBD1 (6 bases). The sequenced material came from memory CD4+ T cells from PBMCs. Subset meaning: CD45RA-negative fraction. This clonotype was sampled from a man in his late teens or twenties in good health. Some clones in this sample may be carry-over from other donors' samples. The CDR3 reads CASSSGQISGNTIYF. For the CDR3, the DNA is TGCGCCAGCAGCTCAGGACAGATCTCTGGAAACACCATATATTTT. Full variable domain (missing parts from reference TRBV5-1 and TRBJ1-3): KAGVTQTPRYLIKTRGQQVTLSCSPISGHRSVSWYQQTPGQGLQFLFEYFSETQRNKGNFPGRFSGRQFSNSRSEMNVSTLELGDSALYLCASSSGQISGNTIYFGEGSWLTVV.